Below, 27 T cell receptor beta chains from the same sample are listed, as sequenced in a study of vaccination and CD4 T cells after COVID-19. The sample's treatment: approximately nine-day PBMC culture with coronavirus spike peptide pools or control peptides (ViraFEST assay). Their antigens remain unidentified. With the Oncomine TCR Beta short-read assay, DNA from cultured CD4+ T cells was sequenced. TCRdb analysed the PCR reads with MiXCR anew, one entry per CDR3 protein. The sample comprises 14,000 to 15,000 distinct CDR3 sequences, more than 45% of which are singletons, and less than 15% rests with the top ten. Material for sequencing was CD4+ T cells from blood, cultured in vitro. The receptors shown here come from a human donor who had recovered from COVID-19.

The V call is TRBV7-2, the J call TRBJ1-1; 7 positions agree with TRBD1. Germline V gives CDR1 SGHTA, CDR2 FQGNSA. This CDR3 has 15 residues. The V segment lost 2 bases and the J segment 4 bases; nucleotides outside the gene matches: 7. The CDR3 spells CASSLIGNRGTEAFF. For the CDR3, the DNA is TGTGCCAGCAGCTTAATCGGTAACAGGGGCACTGAAGCTTTCTTT.

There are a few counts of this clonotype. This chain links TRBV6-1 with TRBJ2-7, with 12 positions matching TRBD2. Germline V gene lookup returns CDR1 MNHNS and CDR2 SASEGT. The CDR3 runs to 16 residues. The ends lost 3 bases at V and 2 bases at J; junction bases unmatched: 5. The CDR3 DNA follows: TGTGCCAGCAGTGAGTGGACTAGCGGGGTTACCTACGAGCAGTACTTC. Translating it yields CASSEWTSGVTYEQYF.

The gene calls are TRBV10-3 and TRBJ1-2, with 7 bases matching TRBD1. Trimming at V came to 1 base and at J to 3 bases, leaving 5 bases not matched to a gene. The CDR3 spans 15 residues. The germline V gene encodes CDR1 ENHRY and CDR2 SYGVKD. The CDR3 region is CAISEWEGADYGYTF. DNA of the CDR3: TGTGCCATCAGTGAGTGGGAGGGGGCGGACTATGGCTACACCTTC.

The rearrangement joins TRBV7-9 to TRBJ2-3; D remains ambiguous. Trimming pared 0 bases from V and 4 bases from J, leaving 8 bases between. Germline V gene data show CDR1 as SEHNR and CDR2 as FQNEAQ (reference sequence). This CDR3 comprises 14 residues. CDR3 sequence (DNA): TGTGCCAGCAGCTTAGCACCCTCACCAGATACGCAGTATTTT. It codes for CASSLAPSPDTQYF.

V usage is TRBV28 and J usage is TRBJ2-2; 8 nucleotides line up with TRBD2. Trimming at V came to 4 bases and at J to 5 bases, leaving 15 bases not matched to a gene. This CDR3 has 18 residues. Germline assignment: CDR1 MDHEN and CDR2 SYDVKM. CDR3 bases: TGTGCCAGCAGTTCCCCACCGGGGGGGGGTTTGGGAACCGGGGAGCTGTTTTTT. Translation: CASSSPPGGGLGTGELFF. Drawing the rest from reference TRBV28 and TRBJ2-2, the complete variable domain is DVKVTQSSRYLVKRTGEKVFLECVQDMDHENMFWYRQDPGLGLRLIYFSYDVKMKEKGDIPEGYSVSREKKERFSLILESASTNQTSMYLCASSSPPGGGLGTGELFFGEGSRLTVL.

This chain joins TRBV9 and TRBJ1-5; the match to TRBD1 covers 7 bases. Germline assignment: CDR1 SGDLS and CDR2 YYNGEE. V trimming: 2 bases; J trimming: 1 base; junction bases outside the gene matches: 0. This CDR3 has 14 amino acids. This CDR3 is CASSVTGSNQPQHF. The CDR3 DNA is TGTGCCAGCAGCGTGACAGGGAGCAATCAGCCCCAGCATTTT.

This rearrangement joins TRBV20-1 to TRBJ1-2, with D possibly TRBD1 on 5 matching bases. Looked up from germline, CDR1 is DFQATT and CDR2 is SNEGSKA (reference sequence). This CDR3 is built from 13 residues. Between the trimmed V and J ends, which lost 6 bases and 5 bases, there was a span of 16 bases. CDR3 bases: TGCAGTGCCTCGACAGAGATTGGATATGGCTACACCTTC. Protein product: CSASTEIGYGYTF.

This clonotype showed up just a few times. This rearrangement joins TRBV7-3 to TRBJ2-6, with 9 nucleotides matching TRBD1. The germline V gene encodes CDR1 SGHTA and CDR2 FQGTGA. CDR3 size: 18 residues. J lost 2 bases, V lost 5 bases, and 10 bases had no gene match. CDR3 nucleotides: TGTGCCAGCAGCCGACCGGGACAGGGCAATGCTGGGGCCAACGTCCTGACTTTC. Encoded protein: CASSRPGQGNAGANVLTF.

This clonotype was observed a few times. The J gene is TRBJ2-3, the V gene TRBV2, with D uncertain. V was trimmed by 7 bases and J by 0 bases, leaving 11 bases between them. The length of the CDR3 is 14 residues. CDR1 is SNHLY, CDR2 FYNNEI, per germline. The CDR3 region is CASKGQPSTDTQYF. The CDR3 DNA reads TGTGCCAGCAAGGGCCAGCCGAGCACAGATACGCAGTATTTT.

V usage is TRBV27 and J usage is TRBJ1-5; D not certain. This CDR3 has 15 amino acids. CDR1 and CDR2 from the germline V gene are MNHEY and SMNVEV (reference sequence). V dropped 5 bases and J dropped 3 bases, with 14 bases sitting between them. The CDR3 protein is CASSPRDGPNQPQHF. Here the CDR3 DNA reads TGTGCCAGCAGTCCGCGCGACGGCCCCAATCAGCCCCAGCATTTT.

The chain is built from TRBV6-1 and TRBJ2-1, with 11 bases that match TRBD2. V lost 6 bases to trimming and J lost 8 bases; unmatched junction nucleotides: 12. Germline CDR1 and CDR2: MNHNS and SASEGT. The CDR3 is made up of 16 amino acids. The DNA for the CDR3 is TGTGCCAGCAGCTGGTTTACTAGCGGGGGATACGATGAGCAGTTCTTC. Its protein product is CASSWFTSGGYDEQFF.

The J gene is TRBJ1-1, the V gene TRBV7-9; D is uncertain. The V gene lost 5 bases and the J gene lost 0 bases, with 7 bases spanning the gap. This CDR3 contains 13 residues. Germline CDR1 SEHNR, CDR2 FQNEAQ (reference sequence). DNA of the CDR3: TGTGCCAGCAGCCTAGACATGAACACTGAAGCTTTCTTT. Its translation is CASSLDMNTEAFF.

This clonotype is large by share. The CDR3 loop is CASSLAGDTEAFF. CDR3 nucleotide sequence: TGTGCCAGCAGTTTGGCGGGTGATACTGAAGCTTTCTTT. This sequence joins TRBV12-3 or TRBV12-4 and TRBJ1-1; D uncertain. The CDR3 consists of 13 residues. V was clipped by 3 bases and J by 5 bases, with 10 bases between them.

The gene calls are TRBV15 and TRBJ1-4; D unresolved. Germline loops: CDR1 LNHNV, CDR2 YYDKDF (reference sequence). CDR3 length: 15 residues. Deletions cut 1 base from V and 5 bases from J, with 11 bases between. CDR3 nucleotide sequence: TGTGCCACCAGCAGAGTTCGGGCGGTGAATGAAAAACTGTTTTTT. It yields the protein CATSRVRAVNEKLFF.

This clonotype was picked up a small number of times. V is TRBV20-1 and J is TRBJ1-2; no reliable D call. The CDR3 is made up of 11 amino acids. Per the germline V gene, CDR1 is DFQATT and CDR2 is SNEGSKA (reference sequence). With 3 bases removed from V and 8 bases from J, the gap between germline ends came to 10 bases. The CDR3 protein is CSASEGKGYTF. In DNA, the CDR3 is TGCAGTGCTAGTGAAGGGAAGGGCTACACCTTC.

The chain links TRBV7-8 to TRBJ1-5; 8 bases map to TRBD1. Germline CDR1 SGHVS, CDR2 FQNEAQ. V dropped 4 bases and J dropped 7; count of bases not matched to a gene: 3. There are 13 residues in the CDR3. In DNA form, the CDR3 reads TGTGCCAGCAGCTCGCGACAGGGGCAGCCCCAGCATTTT. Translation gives CASSSRQGQPQHF.

CDR3 loop: CASSFSGQGGYNEQFF. The CDR3 region has the DNA TGTGCCAGCAGCTTCTCTGGACAGGGGGGTTACAATGAGCAGTTCTTC. The V and J genes are TRBV7-9 and TRBJ2-1, with TRBD1 matching 10 bases. Germline-derived CDR1 and CDR2 are SEHNR and FQNEAQ (reference sequence). This CDR3 is 16 amino acids long. The trim removed 3 bases at V and 4 bases at J, leaving 6 bases unmatched.

The CDR3 region is CASSLIGQGQLSNQPQHF. The CDR3 coding sequence is TGTGCCAGCAGTCTTATCGGACAGGGACAATTAAGCAATCAGCCCCAGCATTTT. V usage is TRBV28 and J usage is TRBJ1-5, with TRBD1 identical over 8 bases. This CDR3 region has 18 residues. Germline lookup yields CDR1 MDHEN and CDR2 SYDVKM. The junction had 13 bases not matched to a gene; V was cut back by 5 bases and J by 1 base.

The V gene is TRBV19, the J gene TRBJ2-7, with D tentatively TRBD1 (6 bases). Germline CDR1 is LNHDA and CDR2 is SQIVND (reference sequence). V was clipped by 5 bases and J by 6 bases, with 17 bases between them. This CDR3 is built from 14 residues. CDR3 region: CASSEQGVVGEQYF. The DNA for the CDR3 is TGTGCCAGTAGTGAACAGGGCGTGGTGGGCGAGCAGTACTTC.

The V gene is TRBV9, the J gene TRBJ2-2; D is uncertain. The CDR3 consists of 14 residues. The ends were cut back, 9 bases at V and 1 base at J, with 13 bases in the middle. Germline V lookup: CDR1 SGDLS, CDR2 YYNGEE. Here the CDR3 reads CATSGRGNTGELFF. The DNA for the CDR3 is TGTGCCACCTCGGGCCGCGGGAACACCGGGGAGCTGTTTTTT.

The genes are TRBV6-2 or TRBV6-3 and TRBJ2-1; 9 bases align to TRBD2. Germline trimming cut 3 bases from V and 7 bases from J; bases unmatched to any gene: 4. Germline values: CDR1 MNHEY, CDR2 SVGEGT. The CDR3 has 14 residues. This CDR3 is CASSYSGSLNEQFF. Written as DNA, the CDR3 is TGTGCCAGCAGTTATAGCGGGAGTCTAAATGAGCAGTTCTTC.

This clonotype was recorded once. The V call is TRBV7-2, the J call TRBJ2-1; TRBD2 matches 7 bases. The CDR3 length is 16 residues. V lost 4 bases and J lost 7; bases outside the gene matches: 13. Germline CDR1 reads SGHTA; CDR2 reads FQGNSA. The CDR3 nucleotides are TGTGCCAGCAGCTCCTTGGGCCGCGGGAGTTTGAATGAGCAGTTCTTC. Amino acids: CASSSLGRGSLNEQFF.

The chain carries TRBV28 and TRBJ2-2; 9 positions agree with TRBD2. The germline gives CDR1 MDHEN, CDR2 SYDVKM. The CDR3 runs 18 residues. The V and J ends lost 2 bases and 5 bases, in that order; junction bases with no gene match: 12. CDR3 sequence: CASSLGIRELAGTGELFF. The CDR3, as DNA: TGTGCCAGCAGTTTAGGTATTAGGGAGCTAGCGGGAACCGGGGAGCTGTTTTTT.

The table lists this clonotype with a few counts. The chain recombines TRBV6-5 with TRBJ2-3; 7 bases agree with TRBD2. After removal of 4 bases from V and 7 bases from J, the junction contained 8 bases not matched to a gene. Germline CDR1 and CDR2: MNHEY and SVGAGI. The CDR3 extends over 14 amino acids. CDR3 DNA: TGTGCCAGCAGTTCGCGGGAGAGATCCCATACGCAGTATTTT. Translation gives CASSSRERSHTQYF.

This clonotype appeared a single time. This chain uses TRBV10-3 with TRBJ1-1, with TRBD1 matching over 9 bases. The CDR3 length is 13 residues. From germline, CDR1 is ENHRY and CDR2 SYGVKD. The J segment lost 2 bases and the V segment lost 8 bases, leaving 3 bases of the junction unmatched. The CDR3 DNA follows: TGTGCCATCCGGACAGGGGACAACACTGAAGCTTTCTTT. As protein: CAIRTGDNTEAFF.

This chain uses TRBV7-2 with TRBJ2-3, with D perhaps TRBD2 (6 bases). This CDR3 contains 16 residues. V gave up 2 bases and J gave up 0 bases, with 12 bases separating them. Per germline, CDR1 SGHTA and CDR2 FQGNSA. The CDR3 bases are TGTGCCAGCAGCTTATTGGGCGGGACTAGCACAGATACGCAGTATTTT. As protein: CASSLLGGTSTDTQYF.

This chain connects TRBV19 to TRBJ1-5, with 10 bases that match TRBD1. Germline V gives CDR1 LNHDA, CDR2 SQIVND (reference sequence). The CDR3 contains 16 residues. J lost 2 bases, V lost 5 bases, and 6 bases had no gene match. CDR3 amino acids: CASSPWDRGRNQPQHF. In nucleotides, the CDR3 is TGTGCCAGTAGTCCCTGGGACAGGGGTCGCAATCAGCCCCAGCATTTT.